The 4 T cell receptor beta chains below were found in one sample sequenced in a study of shared clonotypes between healthy human individuals. Naive CD8 cells, CD45RO-negative and positively selected for CCR7, excluded terminally differentiated effector memory CD45RA+ cells. Assay: immunoSEQ multiplex PCR; the TCRdb copy retains only in-frame clones and omits some. The repertoire includes some 2,000,000 clones, approximately 94% of them detected once, and more than 0.95% sits in the top ten. Sequencing was carried out using naive CD8+ T cells sorted from blood. These receptors came from a man aged 18 to 29 in good health.

The chain recombines TRBV14 with TRBJ2-7, with D perhaps TRBD1 (6 bases). The V end lost 1 base, the J end lost 1 base, and 14 bases lay between the germline ends. The CDR3 has 16 residues. Germline CDR1 reads SGHDN; CDR2 reads FVKESK. CDR3 in amino acids: CASSQVFGQISYEQYF. CDR3 nucleotide sequence: TGTGCCAGCAGCCAAGTCTTCGGACAGATTTCCTACGAGCAGTACTTC. Based on the CDR3 plus reference TRBV14 and TRBJ2-7, the full variable domain is EAGVTQFPSHSVIEKGQTVTLRCDPISGHDNLYWYRRVMGKEIKFLLHFVKESKQDESGMPNNRFLAERTGGTYSTLKVQPAELEDSGVYFCASSQVFGQISYEQYFGPGTRLTVT.

This chain links TRBV4-1 with TRBJ2-3; the D is unclear. The CDR3 is 13 amino acids. Looked up from germline, CDR1 is MGHRA and CDR2 is YSYEKL. The V gene lost 0 bases and the J gene lost 5 bases, with 6 bases spanning the gap. CDR3 sequence (DNA): TGCGCCAGCAGCCAAGATGCGGAAGATACGCAGTATTTT. Encoded protein: CASSQDAEDTQYF.

The J gene is TRBJ1-1, the V gene TRBV6-5; D may be TRBD1 (6 bases). The CDR3 contains 13 residues. Per germline, CDR1 MNHEY and CDR2 SVGAGI. The V and J ends lost 7 bases and 8 bases respectively, with 17 bases between them. This CDR3 reads CASTLTGTSEAFF. The CDR3 bases are TGTGCCAGCACTCTAACCGGGACATCAGAAGCTTTCTTT.

This chain links TRBV4-1 with TRBJ1-6, with a possible D match to TRBD1 (6 bases). Between the trimmed V and J ends, which lost 4 bases and 7 bases, there was a span of 11 bases. Germline CDR1 is MGHRA and CDR2 is YSYEKL. The CDR3 totals 14 residues. The CDR3 region has the DNA TGCGCCAGCAGCCCGATGGACAGAAATTCACCCCTCCACTTT. Translating it yields CASSPMDRNSPLHF.